This T cell receptor beta chain was obtained from a study of radiation and T cells in renal cell carcinoma. The V gene lost 6 bases and the J gene lost 3 bases, with 15 bases spanning the gap. CDR3 length equals 14 residues. Germline values: CDR1 MNHNS, CDR2 SASEGT. Points from the study as a whole: Top tumor clonotypes rose in blood 2 weeks post-radiation, then contracted. Without pretreatment biopsies, baseline tumor clonotype presence was undetermined.

Time point denoted: baseline pretreatment blood. Indicated treatment: 15 Gy SBRT to primary tumor, nephrectomy 4 weeks later. Profiled with immunoSEQ multiplex PCR; TCRdb holds only in-frame clones, not every one. The sample consists of some 100,000 clones, about 79% of them appearing once. Of note for this clone: Its antigen remains unidentified.

Specimen: blood, collected from a patient whose treatment included radiotherapy and nephrectomy. This TCR was sampled from a man between 60 and 75 years old with renal cell carcinoma. The genes are TRBV6-1 and TRBJ2-7; D not certain. Here the CDR3 DNA reads TGTGCCAGCAGCCTACGAGACCCCCTCTACGAGCAGTACTTC. Protein product: CASSLRDPLYEQYF.